The rows below give T cell receptor beta chains drawn from one sample of a study of CD8 T cells in Susac syndrome. TCRdb analysed the immunoSEQ multiplex PCR reads with MiXCR anew, one entry per CDR3 protein. The data contain some 260,000 distinct CDR3 sequences, around 83% of them singletons. The sample comprised CD8+ T cells from PBMCs. Receptors originate from a human donor with multiple sclerosis. Both conserved end residues are part of each CDR3. D genes are given only for firm matches. Size tells how often a clone was seen (once, few, many) or the class of an expanded clone, and some rows leave it out.

DNA | CDR3 | D | J | size | V
TGTGCCAGCAGTGAAGTGCGGGGGGCGCGGGAGCAGTTCTTC | CASSEVRGAREQFF | TRBD2 | TRBJ2-1 | NA | TRBV6-1
TGTGCCTGGACTTTTGGGGGCGAGCAGTACTTC | CAWTFGGEQYF | NA | TRBJ2-7 | NA | TRBV30
TGTGCCAGCTCTCCGATGAACAGGGGGCTTAATGAAAAACTGTTTTTT | CASSPMNRGLNEKLFF | TRBD1 | TRBJ1-4 | few | TRBV27
TGTGCCAGCAGCCACCCCGGACAGGGACATGGCTACACCTTC | CASSHPGQGHGYTF | TRBD1 | TRBJ1-2 | NA | TRBV4-2
TGTGCCAGCAGTTACCCGAGGAGGGAAGAAGCTTTCTTT | CASSYPRREEAFF | NA | TRBJ1-1 | NA | TRBV6-5
TGTGCCACCTTCGGACCGACCTCTGGAAACACCATATATTTT | CATFGPTSGNTIYF | NA | TRBJ1-3 | NA | TRBV28
TGTGCCAGCAGTCTGATGCAACAGGGAGCGGCCAACGTCCTGACTTTC | CASSLMQQGAANVLTF | NA | TRBJ2-6 | NA | TRBV28
TGTGCCAGCAGTGTCCGACTAGCGGGACGCCCCATCCCCACAGATACGCAGTATTTT | CASSVRLAGRPIPTDTQYF | TRBD2 | TRBJ2-3 | NA | TRBV27
TGTGCCAGCATGGGGGGGTACTACGAGCAGTACTTC | CASMGGYYEQYF | TRBD2 | TRBJ2-7 | NA | TRBV2
TGTGCCAGCAGCTTATCCGATCCGGCCCCAGTCCGTAATTCACCCCTCCACTTT | CASSLSDPAPVRNSPLHF | NA | TRBJ1-6 | NA | TRBV7-9
TGCAGTGCTAACCAGGTGCTAACCAACAATGAGCAGTTCTTC | CSANQVLTNNEQFF | NA | TRBJ2-1 | NA | TRBV20-1
TGTGCCAGCAGCCAAACTAGCGGGAGGGAGTACGAGCAGTACTTC | CASSQTSGREYEQYF | TRBD2 | TRBJ2-7 | few | TRBV3-1
TGTGCCAGCACCTGGGGGGGTAGCACTGAAGCTTTCTTT | CASTWGGSTEAFF | NA | TRBJ1-1 | NA | TRBV7-9
TGTGCCAGCAGCCGGCCGACTAGCCCCAATCAAGAGACCCAGTACTTC | CASSRPTSPNQETQYF | TRBD2 | TRBJ2-5 | once | TRBV7-6
TGTGCCAGCAGTGGCCGGGACACATACTTC | CASSGRDTYF | NA | TRBJ2-5 | once | TRBV7-9
TGCAGCGTTGAGAGTACACTCCGTTCAGATACGCAGTATTTT | CSVESTLRSDTQYF | NA | TRBJ2-3 | NA | TRBV29-1
TGTGCCCTCGGGCTAGCGGGAGCCGGTGAGCAGTTCTTC | CALGLAGAGEQFF | TRBD2 | TRBJ2-1 | NA | TRBV30
TGCAGTGCCCTCGACAGGGGCATGAACACTGAAGCTTTCTTT | CSALDRGMNTEAFF | TRBD1 | TRBJ1-1 | NA | TRBV20-1
TGTGCCAGCAGTTCCGTGGCGGGAGAATCCTACAATGAGCAGTTCTTC | CASSSVAGESYNEQFF | TRBD2 | TRBJ2-1 | NA | TRBV25-1
TGTGCCAGCAGCGTAGGGACCCCAAGTGAGCAGTTCTTC | CASSVGTPSEQFF | NA | TRBJ2-1 | few | TRBV9
TGTGCCAGCACCGATGGGGAAAATAGCGGGGAAAATGAGCAGTTCTTC | CASTDGENSGENEQFF | TRBD2 | TRBJ2-1 | NA | TRBV9
TGTGCCTGGAGTACCGCCATCTACGAGCAGTACTTC | CAWSTAIYEQYF | NA | TRBJ2-7 | few | TRBV30
TGTGCCAGCAGGATCCTCGGACTAGCGATAAACGAGCAGTACTTC | CASRILGLAINEQYF | TRBD2 | TRBJ2-7 | NA | TRBV28
TGTGCCAGCAGTTTAGGCGGGGCAATTGGCTACACCTTC | CASSLGGAIGYTF | NA | TRBJ1-2 | NA | TRBV27
TGTGCCAGCAGCGCCTCACAGGGAACCTACAATGAGCAGTTCTTC | CASSASQGTYNEQFF | NA | TRBJ2-1 | NA | TRBV5-6
TGTGCCAGCAGTTTACCCGTGGGGAATGAGCAGTTCTTC | CASSLPVGNEQFF | NA | TRBJ2-1 | few | TRBV12-3/TRBV12-4
TGTGCCAGCAGCCCCGCGGGGCGACAGGGTTGGTACGAGCAGTACTTC | CASSPAGRQGWYEQYF | NA | TRBJ2-7 | NA | TRBV7-9
TGCGCCAGCACCCGCGGGCGGACACTATACAATGAGCAGTTCTTC | CASTRGRTLYNEQFF | NA | TRBJ2-1 | once | TRBV5-1
TGTGCCAGCAGTCCCGTGGGAACTACGAGAGCTTTCTTT | CASSPVGTTRAFF | NA | TRBJ1-1 | NA | TRBV28